This T cell receptor beta chain was retrieved from a study of blood T cell repertoires in COVID-19. The wider study: The United States, Italy and Spain supplied acute and convalescent COVID-19 samples. PBMCs, B-cell-depleted T cells, or T cells were the source of the cDNA or gDNA that made up the material.

A Seattle source enrolled patients during active infection and followed them longitudinally. This table comes from immunoSEQ multiplex PCR, and its TCRdb copy is limited to in-frame clones, with some not included. The sample yields hundreds of thousands of clones, approximately 88% seen once. With 9 bases removed from V and 0 bases from J, the gap between germline ends came to 21 bases. Per the germline V gene, CDR1 is MGHDK and CDR2 is SYGVNS. The CDR3 is made up of 17 amino acids. Material for sequencing was peripheral blood. This receptor was identified in a woman aged 25 to 45 with COVID-19, enrolled during active disease. The chain carries TRBV25-1 and TRBJ1-5; D remains unclear. The CDR3 coding sequence is TGTGCCAGTGATGGAGACGGCGGCTACCCTAGCAATCAGCCCCAGCATTTT. The encoded protein is CASDGDGGYPSNQPQHF.